This T cell receptor beta chain was obtained from a study of cytomegalovirus exposure and HLA in healthy donors. The PCR made use of 60 Vbeta and 13 Jbeta primers. The method was immunoSEQ multiplex PCR; TCRdb's version includes in-frame clones alone and lacks a portion of them. The sample lists 140,000 to 150,000 clones, roughly 80% occurring once. From germline, CDR1 is SGDLS and CDR2 YYNGEE. V gave up 0 bases and J gave up 2 bases, with 8 bases separating them. The CDR3 is 14 amino acids. This clone was counted only a few times. The sequence derives from a man in his forties in good health and CMV-seronegative. The source material was PBMCs. The chain combines TRBV9 with TRBJ1-1; no definite D call. CDR3 bases: TGTGCCAGCAGCGTAGATCCACTCAACACTGAAGCTTTCTTT. Translating it yields CASSVDPLNTEAFF.